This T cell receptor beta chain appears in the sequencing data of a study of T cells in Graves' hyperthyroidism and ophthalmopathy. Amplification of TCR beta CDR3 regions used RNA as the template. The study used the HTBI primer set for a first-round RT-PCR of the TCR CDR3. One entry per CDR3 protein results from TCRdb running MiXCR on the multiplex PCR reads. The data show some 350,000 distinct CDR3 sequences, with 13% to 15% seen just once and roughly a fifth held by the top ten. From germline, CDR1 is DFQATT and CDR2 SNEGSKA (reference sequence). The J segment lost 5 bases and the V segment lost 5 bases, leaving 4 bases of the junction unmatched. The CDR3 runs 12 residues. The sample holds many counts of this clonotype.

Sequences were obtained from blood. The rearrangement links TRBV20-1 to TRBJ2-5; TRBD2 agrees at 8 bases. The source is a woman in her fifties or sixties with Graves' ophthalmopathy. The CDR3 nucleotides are TGCAGTGCTGCGACTAGCGCCGAGACCCAGTACTTC. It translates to CSAATSAETQYF.